This T cell receptor (beta chain) was captured in a study of blood T cell repertoires in COVID-19. Study in general: Sources were T cells, B-cell-depleted T cells, or PBMCs; the material itself was cDNA or gDNA.

Authors' processing steps: By means of reference gene primer amplification, nucleated cell counts were estimated. Sequencing was performed with immunoSEQ multiplex PCR; in TCRdb, only in-frame clones are kept and a portion is missing. V and J calls and clone size follow that table, whereas D and trimming were derived from the DNA. Counted here are around 310,000 clones, roughly 89% occurring once; the ten biggest clones make up around 0.93%. The V and J ends lost 5 bases and 6 bases, in that order; junction bases with no gene match: 12. CDR3 length: 15 residues. Germline lookup yields CDR1 LNHNV and CDR2 YYDKDF (reference sequence).

The source material was peripheral blood. The chain joins TRBV15 to TRBJ2-7; 8 bases align to TRBD1. This TCR derives from a woman in her 40s with COVID-19, enrolled during active disease. DNA for the CDR3: TGTGCCACCAGCGCGTACTCCGGACAGGGCAGCGAGCAGTACTTC. It specifies CATSAYSGQGSEQYF.